The T cell receptor beta chain under discussion was sequenced for a study of T cell repertoires in cytomegalovirus infection. Study background: TCR beta signatures that were public indicated CMV infection and matching HLA type.

General study points: Adding up the frequency of public TCR beta families identified people who carried CMV plus the relevant HLA. Dominant in the ex vivo response were TCR beta clonotypes restricted by HLA-C and specific for CMV.

This clonotype was found many times. Its antigen remains unidentified. This CDR3 has 15 residues. CDR1 is SGHTA and CDR2 is FQGNSA in the germline V gene. Trimming shortened V by 4 bases and J by 7 bases, and 17 bases separated the two germline ends. TCRdb reprocessed the reads via MiXCR and lists one record per CDR3 protein. The sample contains 290,000 or so distinct CDR3 sequences, approximately 10% of which appear only once. This TCR came from a human donor in good health (CMV status not recorded). Some clones in this sample may be carry-over from other donors' samples. The chain joins TRBV7-2 to TRBJ2-1, with D perhaps matching TRBD2 (6 bases). Sequencing input: PBMCs. CDR3 region: CASSSTGGERNEQFF. CDR3 DNA: TGTGCCAGCAGCTCTACGGGCGGGGAAAGGAATGAGCAGTTCTTC.